This entry features one T cell receptor (beta chain) sequence. Its specificity is not known. Germline is not matched at one junction end, which may reflect a read error. Amplification targeted the TCR beta CDR3 regions, with RNA transcripts as the source material. HTBI primers primed a first-round RT-PCR, and a second-round multiplex PCR followed. Via MiXCR, TCRdb re-called the multiplex PCR reads, giving one row per CDR3 protein. The repertoire includes around 600,000 distinct CDR3 sequences, 35% to 45% of them detected once, and roughly 3% sits in the top ten. Additional autoimmune diseases, uncontrolled infections, pregnancy or lactation disqualified patients. The data originate from a study of Graves' ophthalmopathy and Graves' hyperthyroidism. The overall study: Peripheral blood collection took place at initial diagnosis, before any treatment. Study-level results: Built on 13 signatures, a model told ophthalmopathy apart from stable hyperthyroidism with 85% to 90% sensitivity and 75% to 82% specificity. Among expanded thyroid clonotypes above 0.001 frequency, most also occurred in blood.

Looked up from germline, CDR1 is SEHNR and CDR2 is FQNEAQ (reference sequence). This CDR3 region has 13 residues. This chain joins TRBV7-9 and TRBJ1-1; no clear D gene. The specimen sequenced was peripheral blood. The sequence was obtained from an adult man with Graves' ophthalmopathy. CDR3 in DNA: TGTGCCGGCAGCTTGGGGTGGAACACTGAAGCTTTCTTT. Protein sequence: CAGSLGWNTEAFF.